These 5 T cell receptor beta chains originate from one sample sequenced in a study of T cells in Graves' hyperthyroidism and ophthalmopathy (dated by TCRdb to between 2018 and 2020). Libraries came from multiplex PCR. Sequencing took place on an Illumina HiSeq 2000. Amplification of TCR beta CDR3 regions was carried out from RNA transcripts. A first-round RT-PCR of the TCR CDR3 used the HTBI primer set with the Qiagen OneStep RT-PCR kit. TCRdb ran its own pipeline on the public reads, namely fastp trimming at Q25 and MiXCR clone calling, and kept in-frame beta chains. Rows are combined by CDR3 protein, so each entry shows the most common genes and DNA. The sample profile shows about 160,000 distinct CDR3 sequences; 9.4% of them were found once. Around 20% of the sample rests with the top ten. The sample comprised blood. These receptors were obtained from a woman aged 18-30 years with Graves' hyperthyroidism that later progressed to Graves' ophthalmopathy.

This clonotype was observed at least ten times. The rearrangement joins TRBV7-2 to TRBJ1-4; maybe TRBD1 (5 bases). The CDR3 runs 12 residues. Trimming shortened V by 10 bases and J by 7 bases, and 13 bases separated the two germline ends. Germline V lookup: CDR1 SGHTA, CDR2 FQGNSA. The CDR3 reads CATLSRGEKLFF. DNA for the CDR3: TGTGCCACCTTATCGAGGGGTGAAAAACTGTTTTTT.

This clonotype appeared many times. CDR3 coding DNA: TGTGCCAGCAGCAGGGGCGGGAATCAGCCCCAGCATTTT. This sequence encodes CASSRGGNQPQHF. V gene TRBV6-1 combines with J gene TRBJ1-5; perhaps TRBD1 as D (6 bases). V lost 6 bases, J lost 4 bases, and 10 bases lay in between. The CDR3 totals 13 residues. Germline CDR1 MNHNS, CDR2 SASEGT.

This clonotype was observed at least ten times. The rearrangement uses TRBV11-3 and TRBJ2-5; 7 nucleotides align to TRBD1. The V gene's germline CDR1 is SGHNT and CDR2 YENEEA. The CDR3 runs 15 residues. Trimming cost V 5 bases and J 1 base; bases outside gene matches: 7. Here the CDR3 DNA reads TGTGCCAGCAGCACAAAGGGACAGACCCAAGAGACCCAGTACTTC. Protein product: CASSTKGQTQETQYF.

This clonotype has at least ten counts. This sequence joins TRBV7-9 and TRBJ2-7; D gene uncertain. This CDR3 has 11 residues. Germline V CDR1 and CDR2: SEHNR, FQNEAQ (reference sequence). Trimming pared 5 bases from V and 3 bases from J, leaving 5 bases between. CDR3 residues: CASSQIYEQYF. The CDR3 DNA sequence: TGTGCCAGCAGCCAAATCTACGAGCAGTACTTC.

This clonotype was seen many times. The rearrangement links TRBV7-8 to TRBJ2-2; 9 bases align to TRBD2. The length of the CDR3 is 17 residues. V lost 6 bases and J lost 5; bases outside the gene matches: 13. Germline-derived CDR1 and CDR2 are SGHVS and FQNEAQ. This CDR3 reads CASSRGLALRSTGELFF. The CDR3 DNA reads TGTGCCAGCAGTCGAGGACTAGCGCTTCGATCTACCGGGGAGCTGTTTTTT. The whole variable domain, filled in from reference TRBV7-8 and TRBJ2-2, reads GAGVSQSPRYKVAKRGQDVALRCDPISGHVSLFWYQQALGQGPEFLTYFQNEAQLDKSGLPSDRFFAERPEGSVSTLKIQRTQQEDSAVYLCASSRGLALRSTGELFFGEGSRLTVL.